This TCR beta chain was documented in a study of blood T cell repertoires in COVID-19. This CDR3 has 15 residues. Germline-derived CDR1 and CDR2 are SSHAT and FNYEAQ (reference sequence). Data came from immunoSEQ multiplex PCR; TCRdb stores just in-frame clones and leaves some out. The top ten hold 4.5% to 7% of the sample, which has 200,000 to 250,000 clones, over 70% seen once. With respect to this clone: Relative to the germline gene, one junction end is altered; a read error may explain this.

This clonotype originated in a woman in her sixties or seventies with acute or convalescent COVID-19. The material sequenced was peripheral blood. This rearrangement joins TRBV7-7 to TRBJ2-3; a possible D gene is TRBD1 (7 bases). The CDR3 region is CASSFSRGAGDTQYF. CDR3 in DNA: TGTGCTAGCAGCTTCTCCAGGGGGGCGGGAGATACGCAGTATTTT.